These 17 T cell receptor beta chains originate from one sample sequenced in a study of T cells after yellow fever vaccination. One entry per CDR3 protein results from TCRdb running MiXCR on the 5' RACE reads. The table lists roughly 160,000 distinct CDR3 sequences, 6.5% to 8.5% of them singletons. Sequencing used CD4+ T cells sorted from PBMCs, obtained less than 6 days after the first yellow fever vaccination. The source is a man in his late teens or twenties who received the YFV17D yellow fever vaccine.

This clonotype was counted ten times or more. V gene TRBV5-4 combines with J gene TRBJ1-3, with D unclear. The V end was cut by 1 base, the J end by 6 bases, with 8 bases between. Per the germline V gene, CDR1 is SGHNT and CDR2 is YYREEE (reference sequence). The CDR3 runs to 13 residues. The CDR3 DNA reads TGTGCCAGCAGCTTGCCCGGTCAAAACACCATATATTTT. This encodes CASSLPGQNTIYF.

This clonotype was counted only a few times. This chain uses TRBV10-3 with TRBJ1-4, with 8 bases identical to TRBD1. CDR1 ENHRY and CDR2 SYGVKD come from the germline V gene. There are 12 residues in the CDR3. The ends lost 10 bases at V and 8 bases at J; junction bases unmatched: 6. The CDR3 region is CATGQGEEKLFF. The CDR3 DNA reads TGTGCCACCGGACAGGGTGAGGAAAAACTGTTTTTT.

This sequence joins TRBV10-3 and TRBJ2-3; D gene unclear. The V end was cut by 5 bases, the J end by 0 bases, with 12 bases between. The CDR3 loop spans 15 amino acids. From germline, CDR1 is ENHRY and CDR2 SYGVKD. The CDR3 reads CAISPTTTSTDTQYF. The CDR3 bases are TGTGCCATCAGTCCTACGACAACTAGCACAGATACGCAGTATTTT.

This clonotype was seen repeatedly, ten times or more. The J gene is TRBJ2-7, the V gene TRBV20-1; 9 nucleotides agree with TRBD2. Looked up from germline, CDR1 is DFQATT and CDR2 is SNEGSKA (reference sequence). The junction had 5 bases not matched to a gene; V was cut back by 6 bases and J by 2 bases. The CDR3 runs 13 residues. The CDR3 loop reads CSALLAGTYEQYF. CDR3 DNA: TGCAGTGCACTTCTAGCGGGGACCTACGAGCAGTACTTC.

This clonotype was picked up a small number of times. The rearrangement links TRBV7-2 to TRBJ2-5; D is ambiguous. This CDR3 spans 13 amino acids. V lost 3 bases to trimming and J lost 1 base, with 6 bases between them. Per germline, CDR1 SGHTA and CDR2 FQGNSA. The DNA for the CDR3 is TGTGCCAGCAGCTTCGATCGCCAAGAGACCCAGTACTTC. This gives the protein CASSFDRQETQYF.

The chain combines TRBV7-2 with TRBJ2-7, with 9 bases fitting TRBD2. This CDR3 comprises 17 residues. Germline CDR1 is SGHTA and CDR2 is FQGNSA. J lost 2 bases, V lost 5 bases, and 13 bases had no gene match. The CDR3 sequence is CASSVKSGGLIPYEQYV. CDR3 nucleotide sequence: TGTGCCAGCAGCGTAAAAAGCGGGGGGCTGATCCCCTACGAGCAGTACGTC.

This clonotype was seen more than once but under ten times. The J gene is TRBJ1-1, the V gene TRBV20-1; a possible D gene is TRBD1 (5 bases). CDR1 is DFQATT, CDR2 SNEGSKA, per germline (reference sequence). This CDR3 has 14 residues. Trimming removed 4 bases from V and 4 bases from J, with 16 bases in between. CDR3 protein: CSAIPPGTVTEAFF. CDR3 DNA sequence: TGCAGTGCTATACCACCTGGGACTGTCACTGAAGCTTTCTTT.

Points on this clonotype: A clone one base away is much larger, so this may be a read error. The CDR3 region has the DNA TGTGCCAGCACCCGATCGTTGGGGAACACTGAAGCTTTCTTT. Translating gives CASTRSLGNTEAFF. The V call is TRBV6-1, the J call TRBJ1-1; no reliable D call. The CDR3 spans 14 residues. Trimming left V 7 bases short and J 1 base short, with 13 bases between. Looked up from germline, CDR1 is MNHNS and CDR2 is SASEGT.

This clonotype showed up many times. The chain has TRBV28 and TRBJ2-7, with D unclear. From germline, CDR1 is MDHEN and CDR2 SYDVKM. V lost 4 bases, J lost 0 bases, and 4 bases lay in between. This CDR3 region has 12 residues. The chain's CDR3 is CASSSFSYEQYV. CDR3 nucleotides: TGTGCCAGCAGTTCGTTCTCCTACGAGCAGTACGTC.

This clonotype was seen more than once but under ten times. This chain joins TRBV5-5 and TRBJ2-5; TRBD2 aligns across 14 bases. CDR3 length: 15 amino acids. Looked up from germline, CDR1 is SGHKS and CDR2 is YYEKEE (reference sequence). The J segment lost 5 bases and the V segment lost 4 bases, leaving 4 bases of the junction unmatched. CDR3 nucleotides: TGTGCCAGCAGCACGGGACTAGCGGGGGTGGAGACCCAGTACTTC. This encodes CASSTGLAGVETQYF.

This clonotype was observed at least ten times. This CDR3 is CASSSTGGITEAFF. As DNA, the CDR3 is TGTGCCAGCAGCTCCACAGGTGGCATCACTGAAGCTTTCTTT. The chain is built from TRBV7-3 and TRBJ1-1; D perhaps matches TRBD1 (5 bases). The V gene lost 4 bases and the J gene lost 4 bases, with 13 bases spanning the gap. Germline assignment: CDR1 SGHTA and CDR2 FQGTGA. The CDR3 extends over 14 amino acids.

This chain uses TRBV12-2 with TRBJ2-7. TRBV12-2 is deemed a pseudogene. The CDR3 sequence is 16 residues long. As DNA, the CDR3 is TGTGCAAGTCGCTTAGACGTGACGGAGAGCTCCTACGAGCAGTACGTC. Amino acids: CASRLDVTESSYEQYV.

This clonotype was seen ten or more times. The chain recombines TRBV10-2 with TRBJ1-2; no definite D call. Looked up from germline, CDR1 is WSHSY and CDR2 is SAAADI. There are 13 residues in the CDR3. Trimming removed 3 bases at V and 5 bases at J, with 10 bases between. CDR3 sequence: CASSEDIGYGYTF. The CDR3 bases are TGCGCCAGCAGTGAAGACATAGGATATGGCTACACCTTC.

There are many counts of this clonotype. V gene TRBV29-1 combines with J gene TRBJ2-1, with D possibly being TRBD2 (6 bases). V was shortened by 7 bases and J by 4 bases, with 14 bases between the two germline ends. This CDR3 region has 13 residues. The V gene's germline CDR1 is SQVTM and CDR2 ANQGSEA. CDR3 loop: CSAGTENYNEQFF. Written as DNA, the CDR3 is TGCAGCGCGGGGACTGAGAATTACAATGAGCAGTTCTTC.

This clonotype has a count of ten or more. This chain uses TRBV6-5 with TRBJ2-4, with D maybe TRBD2 (5 bases). The V and J ends lost 0 bases and 1 base respectively, with 10 bases between them. CDR1 is MNHEY and CDR2 is SVGAGI in the germline V gene. The CDR3 length is 16 residues. CDR3 in DNA: TGTGCCAGCAGTTACTCTGGCCCGGGGGCCAAAAACATTCAGTACTTC. Translating gives CASSYSGPGAKNIQYF.

This clonotype showed up just a few times. The chain joins TRBV19 to TRBJ1-5; 8 bases fit TRBD1. This CDR3 has 12 residues. The J segment lost 12 bases and the V segment lost 6 bases, leaving 7 bases of the junction unmatched. Per the germline V gene, CDR1 is LNHDA and CDR2 is SQIVND (reference sequence). CDR3 coding DNA: TGTGCCAGTAGCCCGACAGGGGAGAACCAGCATTTT. It yields the protein CASSPTGENQHF.

This clonotype was observed at least ten times. The rearrangement links TRBV12-5 to TRBJ1-3; D is perhaps TRBD1 (6 bases). CDR1 LGHNT and CDR2 FRNRAP come from the germline V gene. V was clipped by 3 bases and J by 8 bases, with 14 bases between them. This CDR3 spans 14 amino acids. CDR3 amino acids: CASGLTGGSDTIYF. CDR3 DNA sequence: TGTGCTAGTGGTTTAACGGGGGGCTCGGACACCATATATTTT.